A single count supports the clone carrying this TCR beta chain. TCR beta cDNA came from roughly 0.45 ug total RNA, primed with a constant-region primer. Investigators got TCR beta libraries out of three nested multiplex PCR rounds, done with slightly modified ARM-PCR. Both of the initial two PCR rounds ran for around 10 cycles and employed TRBV1-TRBV30 forward primers alongside a C-beta reverse primer. TCRdb itself ran the multiplex PCR reads through MiXCR, one entry per CDR3 protein. The data contain under 200,000 distinct CDR3 sequences, 65% of them singletons. J gave up 0 bases and V 6 bases, and 8 bases lay outside the gene matches. The CDR3 is made up of 17 amino acids. The germline V gene has CDR1 MNHNS and CDR2 SASEGT. These data originate in a study of tumor-infiltrating lymphocytes in primary liver carcinoma. Germline DNA was also extracted, while the blood RNA originated from unsorted whole blood.

This clonotype originated in an older woman with primary liver carcinoma and hepatitis B virus infection. The chain has TRBV6-1 and TRBJ2-6; TRBD1 agrees at 7 bases. Material for sequencing was peripheral blood. Written as DNA, the CDR3 is TGTGCCAGCAGAGGGGGCGTTCGAAGCTCTGGGGCCAACGTCCTGACTTTC. Translation gives CASRGGVRSSGANVLTF.